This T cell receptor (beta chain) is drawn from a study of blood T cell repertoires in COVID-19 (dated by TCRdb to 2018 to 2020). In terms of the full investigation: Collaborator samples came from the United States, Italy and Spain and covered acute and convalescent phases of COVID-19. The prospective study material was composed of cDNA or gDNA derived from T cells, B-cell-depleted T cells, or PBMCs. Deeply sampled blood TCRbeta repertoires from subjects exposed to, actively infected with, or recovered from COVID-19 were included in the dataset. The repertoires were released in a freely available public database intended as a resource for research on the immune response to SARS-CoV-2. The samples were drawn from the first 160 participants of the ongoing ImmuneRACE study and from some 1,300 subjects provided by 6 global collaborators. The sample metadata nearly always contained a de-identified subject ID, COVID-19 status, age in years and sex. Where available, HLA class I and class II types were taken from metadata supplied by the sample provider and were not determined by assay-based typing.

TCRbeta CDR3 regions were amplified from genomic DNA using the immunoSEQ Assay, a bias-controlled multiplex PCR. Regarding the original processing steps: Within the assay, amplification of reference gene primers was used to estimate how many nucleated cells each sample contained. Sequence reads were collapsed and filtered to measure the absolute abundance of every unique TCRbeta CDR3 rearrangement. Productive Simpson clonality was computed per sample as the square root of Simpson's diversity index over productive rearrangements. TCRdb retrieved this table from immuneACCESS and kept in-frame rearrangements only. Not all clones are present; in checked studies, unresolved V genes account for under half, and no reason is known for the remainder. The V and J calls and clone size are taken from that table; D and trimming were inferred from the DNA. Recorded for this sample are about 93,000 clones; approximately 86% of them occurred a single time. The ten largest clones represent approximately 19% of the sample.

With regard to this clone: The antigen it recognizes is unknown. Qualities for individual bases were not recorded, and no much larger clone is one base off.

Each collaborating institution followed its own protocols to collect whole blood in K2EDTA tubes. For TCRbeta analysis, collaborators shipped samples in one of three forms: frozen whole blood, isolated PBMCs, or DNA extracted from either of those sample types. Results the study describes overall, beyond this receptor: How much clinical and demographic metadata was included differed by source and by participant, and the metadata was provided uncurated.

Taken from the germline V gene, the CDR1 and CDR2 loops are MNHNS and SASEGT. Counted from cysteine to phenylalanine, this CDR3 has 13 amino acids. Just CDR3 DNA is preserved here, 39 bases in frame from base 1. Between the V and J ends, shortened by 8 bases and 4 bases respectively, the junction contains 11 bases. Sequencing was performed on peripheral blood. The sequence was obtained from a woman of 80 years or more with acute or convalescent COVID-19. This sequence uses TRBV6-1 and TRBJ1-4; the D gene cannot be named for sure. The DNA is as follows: TGTGCCAGCGGAAAGAGGCGTAATGAAAAACTGTTTTTT. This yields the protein CASGKRRNEKLFF.